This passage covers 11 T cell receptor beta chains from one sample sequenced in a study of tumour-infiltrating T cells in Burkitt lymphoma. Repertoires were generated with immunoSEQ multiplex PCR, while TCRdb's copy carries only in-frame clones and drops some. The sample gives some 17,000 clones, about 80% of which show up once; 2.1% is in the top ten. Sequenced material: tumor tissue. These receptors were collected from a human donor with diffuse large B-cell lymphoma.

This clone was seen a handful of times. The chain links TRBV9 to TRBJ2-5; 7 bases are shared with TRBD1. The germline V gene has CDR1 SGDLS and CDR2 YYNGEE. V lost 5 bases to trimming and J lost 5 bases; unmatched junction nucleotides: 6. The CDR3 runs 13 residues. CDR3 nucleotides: TGTGCCAGCAGTTATAGGGGGCAGGAGACCCAGTACTTC. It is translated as CASSYRGQETQYF.

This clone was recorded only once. The CDR3 DNA is TGTGCCAGCAGCTCGGGACTAGTAGACACCGGGGAGCTGTTTTTT. Its protein product is CASSSGLVDTGELFF. The chain has TRBV7-2 and TRBJ2-2; 8 bases align to TRBD2. Unmatched junction bases numbered 4, after V lost 4 bases and J lost 3 bases. The CDR3 extends over 15 amino acids. Germline V gene data show CDR1 as SGHTA and CDR2 as FQGNSA.

The CDR3 is CASSSDRSNEQFF. DNA for the CDR3: TGTGCCAGCAGTTCTGACAGGTCAAATGAGCAGTTCTTC. The V gene is TRBV2, the J gene TRBJ2-1; D might be TRBD1 (6 bases). CDR1 SNHLY and CDR2 FYNNEI come from the germline V gene. V was shortened by 5 bases and J by 7 bases, with 12 bases between the two germline ends. There are 13 residues in the CDR3.

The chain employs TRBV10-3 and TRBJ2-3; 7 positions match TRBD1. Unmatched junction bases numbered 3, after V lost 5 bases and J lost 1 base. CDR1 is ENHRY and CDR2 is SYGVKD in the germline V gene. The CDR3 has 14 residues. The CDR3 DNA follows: TGTGCCATCAGTTCCGGGACAGGCACAGATACGCAGTATTTT. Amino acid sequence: CAISSGTGTDTQYF.

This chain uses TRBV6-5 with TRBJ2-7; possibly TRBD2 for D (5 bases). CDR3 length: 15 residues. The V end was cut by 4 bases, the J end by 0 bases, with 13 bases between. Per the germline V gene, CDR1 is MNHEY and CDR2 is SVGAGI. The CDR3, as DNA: TGTGCCAGCAGTTCCCTTACGAGGGACTCCTACGAGCAGTACTTC. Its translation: CASSSLTRDSYEQYF.

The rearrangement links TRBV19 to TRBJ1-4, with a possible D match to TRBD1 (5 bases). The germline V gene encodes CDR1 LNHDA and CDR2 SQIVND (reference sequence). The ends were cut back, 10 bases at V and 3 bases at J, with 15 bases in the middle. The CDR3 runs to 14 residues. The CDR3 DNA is TGTGCCACCGATGCGGGGGGACCTAATGAAAAACTGTTTTTT. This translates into CATDAGGPNEKLFF.

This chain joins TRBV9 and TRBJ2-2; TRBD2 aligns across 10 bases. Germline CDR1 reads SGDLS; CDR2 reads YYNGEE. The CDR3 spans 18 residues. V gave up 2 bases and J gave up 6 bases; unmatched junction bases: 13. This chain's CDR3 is CASSVTLAGALGAGELFF. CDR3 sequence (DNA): TGTGCCAGCAGCGTTACTCTAGCGGGGGCCTTGGGGGCCGGGGAGCTGTTTTTT.

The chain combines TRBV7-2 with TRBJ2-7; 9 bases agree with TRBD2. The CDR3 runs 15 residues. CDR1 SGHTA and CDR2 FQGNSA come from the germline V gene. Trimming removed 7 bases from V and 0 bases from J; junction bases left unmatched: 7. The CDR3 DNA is TGTGCCAGCACCCCGACTAGCGGTCTCTCCTACGAGCAGTACTTC. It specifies CASTPTSGLSYEQYF.

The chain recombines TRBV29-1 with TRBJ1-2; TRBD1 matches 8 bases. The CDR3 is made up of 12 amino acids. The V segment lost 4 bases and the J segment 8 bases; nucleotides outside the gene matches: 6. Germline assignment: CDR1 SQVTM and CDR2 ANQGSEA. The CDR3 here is CSVGVGTGGYTF. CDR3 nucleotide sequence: TGCAGCGTTGGGGTAGGGACAGGCGGCTACACCTTC.

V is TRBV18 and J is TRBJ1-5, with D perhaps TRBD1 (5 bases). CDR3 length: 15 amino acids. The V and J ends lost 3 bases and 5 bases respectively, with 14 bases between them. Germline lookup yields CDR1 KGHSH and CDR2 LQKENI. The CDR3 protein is CASSPSRAGDQPQHF. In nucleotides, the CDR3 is TGTGCCAGCTCACCGTCCAGGGCGGGTGATCAGCCCCAGCATTTT.

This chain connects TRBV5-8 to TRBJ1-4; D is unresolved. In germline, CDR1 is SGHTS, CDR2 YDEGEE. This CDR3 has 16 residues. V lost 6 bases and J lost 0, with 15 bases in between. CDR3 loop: CASTPPAGATNEKLFF. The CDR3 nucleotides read TGTGCCAGCACCCCGCCCGCGGGAGCAACTAATGAAAAACTGTTTTTT.